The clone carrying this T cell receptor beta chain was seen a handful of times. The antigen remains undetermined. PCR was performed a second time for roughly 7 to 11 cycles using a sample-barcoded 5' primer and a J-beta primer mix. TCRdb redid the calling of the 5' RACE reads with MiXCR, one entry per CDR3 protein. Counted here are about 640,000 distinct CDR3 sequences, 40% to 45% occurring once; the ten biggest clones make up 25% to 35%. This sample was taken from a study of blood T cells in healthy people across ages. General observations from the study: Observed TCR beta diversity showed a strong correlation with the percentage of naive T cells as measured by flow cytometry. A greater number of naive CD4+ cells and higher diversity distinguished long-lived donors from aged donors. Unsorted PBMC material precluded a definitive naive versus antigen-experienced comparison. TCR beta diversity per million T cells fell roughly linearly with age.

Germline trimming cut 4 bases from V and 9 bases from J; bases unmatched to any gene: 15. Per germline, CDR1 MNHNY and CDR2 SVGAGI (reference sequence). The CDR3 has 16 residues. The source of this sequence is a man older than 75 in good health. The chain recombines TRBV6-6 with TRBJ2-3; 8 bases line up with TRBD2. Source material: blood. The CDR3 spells CASSSSGGPILETQYF. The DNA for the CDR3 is TGTGCCAGCAGTTCAAGCGGGGGCCCGATTTTAGAAACGCAGTATTTT.